This T cell receptor (beta chain) was profiled in a study of T cells in Graves' hyperthyroidism and ophthalmopathy. About the research overall: Specimen type is peripheral blood, collected at initial diagnosis prior to any treatment.

Amplification targeted TCR beta CDR3 regions from RNA transcripts. TCR CDR3 regions were first amplified by RT-PCR with HTBI primers. TCRdb reprocessed the multiplex PCR reads via MiXCR and lists one record per CDR3 protein. The data contain more than 250,000 distinct CDR3 sequences, 13% to 15% of them singletons. The source of the PBMCs was approximately 10 ml of fresh peripheral blood. The CDR3 has 15 amino acids. V was pared by 1 base and J by 8 bases, with 2 bases of the junction left unmatched. The V gene's germline CDR1 is SGHAT and CDR2 FQNNGV. The sample taken for sequencing was blood. This clonotype was sampled from a woman aged 45-65 years with Graves' hyperthyroidism that later progressed to Graves' ophthalmopathy. This chain uses TRBV11-2 with TRBJ2-1; 13 nucleotides match TRBD2. CDR3 in amino acids: CASSLGTSGSHEQFF. The CDR3 DNA sequence: TGTGCCAGCAGCTTAGGGACTAGCGGGAGCCATGAGCAGTTCTTC.